The rows below give T cell receptor beta chains drawn from one sample of a study of OX40 agonist ivuxolimab in advanced cancers. Assay used: immunoSEQ multiplex PCR; TCRdb lists only in-frame clones, some missing. In the table there are approximately 82,000 clones, about 90% of which are singletons. Sequences were derived from CD4+ or CD8+ T cells sorted from blood, sampled in a trial of the OX40 agonist ivuxolimab. The receptors here all came from an adult with an advanced solid tumor such as melanoma, head and neck, liver or kidney cancer. Each CDR3 is given with its conserved first and last residue. The order of the fields is V gene, clone size, D gene, J gene, CDR3 protein, CDR3 DNA. A D gene is named only where the DNA matches it firmly. A clone size is listed for some rows: how often the clone was seen (once, few, many), or a class if it is expanded.

TRBV7-3	many	TRBD2	TRBJ2-3	CASSLRGGLGTDTQYF	TGTGCCAGCAGCCTGCGGGGGGGACTGGGCACAGATACGCAGTATTTT
TRBV28	-	TRBD2	TRBJ2-7	CASSSPGGAEQYF	TGTGCCAGCAGTTCCCCGGGAGGGGCCGAGCAGTACTTC
TRBV28	once	-	TRBJ1-2	CASSSLGEGTLDYTF	TGTGCCAGCAGTTCCCTAGGGGAGGGGACACTAGACTACACCTTC
TRBV7-8	-	TRBD1	TRBJ2-1	CASSPPGQYSSYNEQFF	TGTGCCAGCAGTCCCCCGGGACAGTATAGCTCCTACAATGAGCAGTTCTTC
TRBV6-5	-	TRBD2	TRBJ2-7	CASRPGLGAYEQYF	TGTGCCAGCAGGCCAGGACTAGGGGCCTACGAGCAGTACTTC
TRBV5-3	-	-	TRBJ2-1	CASSLASYNEQFF	TGTGCCAGCAGCTTGGCTAGTTACAATGAGCAGTTCTTC
TRBV6-1	-	-	TRBJ2-7	CAIDEYYEQYF	TGTGCCATCGACGAATACTACGAGCAGTACTTC
TRBV6-6	-	TRBD1	TRBJ1-5	CASSYGDREINQPQHF	TGTGCCAGCAGTTACGGGGACAGGGAAATCAATCAGCCCCAGCATTTT
TRBV28	-	TRBD1	TRBJ2-7	CASRGQGTSYEQYF	TGTGCCAGCAGGGGACAGGGGACCTCCTACGAGCAGTACTTC
TRBV29-1	-	-	TRBJ2-7	CSVPGQSSPYEQYF	TGCAGCGTTCCCGGACAGTCATCGCCCTACGAGCAGTACTTC
TRBV5-8	-	-	TRBJ2-1	CASSLRLFRDEQFF	TGTGCCAGCAGCTTGAGGCTATTTAGAGATGAGCAGTTCTTC
TRBV6-1	once	TRBD2	TRBJ2-1	CASSPTSGVYNEQFF	TGTGCCAGCAGTCCTACTAGCGGCGTATACAATGAGCAGTTCTTC
TRBV7-2	-	TRBD1	TRBJ1-3	CASRPQGGGNTIYF	TGTGCCAGCAGACCCCAGGGGGGCGGAAACACCATATATTTT
TRBV28	-	-	TRBJ1-2	CASSSTGNPANYGYTF	TGTGCCAGCAGTTCCACAGGAAATCCAGCTAACTATGGCTACACCTTC
TRBV6-1	-	TRBD2	TRBJ2-1	CASSGGLARVNEQFF	TGTGCCAGCAGTGGTGGACTAGCACGGGTCAATGAGCAGTTCTTC
TRBV5-1	-	TRBD2	TRBJ2-5	CASSLVAGEETQYF	TGCGCCAGCAGCTTGGTTGCGGGAGAAGAAACCCAGTACTTC
TRBV18	-	-	TRBJ2-2	CASSPPKGGGHTGELFF	TGTGCCAGCTCACCACCTAAGGGAGGAGGGCACACCGGGGAGCTGTTTTTT
TRBV5-1	-	TRBD2	TRBJ2-1	CASSFLAASNEQFF	TGCGCCAGCAGCTTTCTAGCGGCATCCAATGAGCAGTTCTTC
TRBV10-1	-	-	TRBJ2-1	CASRRHLSYNEQFF	TGCGCCAGCAGGCGACACCTCTCTTACAATGAGCAGTTCTTC
TRBV5-1	-	-	TRBJ1-2	CASSPDTHYGYTF	TGCGCCAGCAGCCCGGACACGCACTATGGCTACACCTTC
TRBV11-3	few	-	TRBJ2-7	CASSELNEQYF	TGTGCCAGCAGCGAATTGAACGAGCAGTACTTC
TRBV28	few	-	TRBJ1-2	CASLQGPRGYTF	TGTGCCAGCCTGCAGGGTCCCCGGGGCTACACCTTC
TRBV18	-	-	TRBJ1-1	CASSPLVEGTAEAFF	TGTGCCAGCTCACCTCTAGTGGAGGGAACCGCTGAAGCTTTCTTT
TRBV9	once	TRBD2	TRBJ2-6	CASSASGSGISGANVLTF	TGTGCCAGCAGCGCTAGCGGTAGCGGGATCTCTGGGGCCAACGTCCTGACTTTC
TRBV2	-	-	TRBJ1-5	CASRRDLGSQPQHF	TGTGCCAGCAGAAGGGACTTAGGCAGTCAGCCCCAGCATTTT
TRBV7-2	-	-	TRBJ1-2	CASSLVGGSNYGYTF	TGTGCCAGCAGCTTAGTAGGGGGAAGTAACTATGGCTACACCTTC
TRBV28	once	-	TRBJ1-2	CASSSLGSGRGYTF	TGTGCCAGCAGCTCCCTGGGGTCGGGGCGGGGCTACACCTTC
TRBV9	-	-	TRBJ2-6	CASSSAIGGPYSGANVLTF	TGTGCCAGCAGCTCAGCCATCGGCGGGCCCTACTCTGGGGCCAACGTCCTGACTTTC
TRBV7-9	-	TRBD1	TRBJ1-6	CASSMTGGSPLHF	TGTGCCAGCAGCATGACAGGGGGATCACCCCTCCACTTT
TRBV5-1	-	TRBD2	TRBJ2-1	CASSLKETGTSGNEQFF	TGCGCCAGCAGCTTGAAAGAGACGGGGACTAGCGGGAATGAGCAGTTCTTC
TRBV7-2	-	-	TRBJ2-7	CASSESSGGDYEQYF	TGTGCCAGCAGCGAATCGTCAGGAGGGGACTACGAGCAGTACTTC
TRBV6-1	-	-	TRBJ2-3	CASSVSRGGDTQYF	TGTGCCAGCAGTGTATCTCGGGGCGGAGATACGCAGTATTTT
TRBV5-1	-	TRBD2	TRBJ2-5	CASSLVSSGSGFETQYF	TGCGCCAGCAGCTTGGTGTCTAGCGGGAGTGGTTTTGAGACCCAGTACTTC
TRBV5-1	-	TRBD1	TRBJ2-2	CASRGQGASGELFF	TGCGCCAGCAGGGGCCAGGGGGCTTCCGGGGAGCTGTTTTTT
TRBV28	-	-	TRBJ2-3	CASWNRGTDTQYF	TGTGCCAGCTGGAACAGGGGCACAGATACGCAGTATTTT
TRBV19	once	-	TRBJ2-2	CASSIGRQAGELFF	TGTGCCAGTAGTATAGGAAGGCAGGCCGGGGAGCTGTTTTTT
TRBV18	-	TRBD1	TRBJ2-5	CASSHLEGARETQYF	TGTGCCAGCTCCCACTTAGAGGGGGCGAGAGAGACCCAGTACTTC
TRBV20-1	-	-	TRBJ2-1	CSAKRNEQFF	TGCAGTGCTAAAAGAAATGAGCAGTTCTTC
TRBV2	-	-	TRBJ2-1	CASTRTALEQFF	TGTGCCAGCACCCGAACGGCTCTTGAGCAGTTCTTC
TRBV27	-	-	TRBJ1-4	CASSLRRFEKLFF	TGTGCCAGCAGTTTAAGAAGGTTTGAAAAACTGTTTTTT